These 12 T cell receptor beta chains were all obtained from the same sample, sequenced in a study of T cells after yellow fever vaccination. TCRdb re-derived calls from the 5' RACE reads in MiXCR, one entry per CDR3 protein. This sample carries over 150,000 distinct CDR3 sequences, 6.2% of them seen once, and the ten largest clones take roughly 3%. Specimen: CD4+ T cells sorted from PBMCs, collected on the day of the first yellow fever vaccination. These receptors all stem from a man aged 18 to 30 who received the YFV17D yellow fever vaccine.

In this sample, this clonotype turned up once. The chain employs TRBV30 and TRBJ1-1; TRBD1 aligns across 8 bases. V lost 5 bases to trimming and J lost 6 bases; unmatched junction nucleotides: 8. Germline V gene sequence: CDR1 GTSNPN, CDR2 SVGIG (reference sequence). This CDR3 is built from 13 residues. The CDR3 DNA is TGTGCCTGGGCAGGGGGCGCATTGGCTGAAGCTTTCTTT. Translation: CAWAGGALAEAFF. Full variable domain (outside the CDR3, taken from reference TRBV30 and TRBJ1-1): SQTIHQWPATLVQPVGSPLSLECTVEGTSNPNLYWYRQAAGRGLQLLFYSVGIGQISSEVPQNLSASRPQDRQFILSSKKLLLSDSGFYLCAWAGGALAEAFFGQGTRLTVV.

This clonotype was detected many times. This sequence joins TRBV18 and TRBJ2-3, with D maybe TRBD1 (5 bases). The ends were cut back, 4 bases at V and 6 bases at J, with 11 bases in the middle. Germline loops: CDR1 KGHSH, CDR2 LQKENI. The CDR3 is 13 amino acids. The CDR3 coding sequence is TGTGCCAGCTCACTGATCCCAGGGGATACGCAGTATTTT. Translated, it gives CASSLIPGDTQYF.

This clonotype was recorded a few times. The chain recombines TRBV20-1 with TRBJ2-7; TRBD1 is a possible D gene (6 bases). There are 14 residues in the CDR3. With 3 bases removed from V and 0 bases from J, the gap between germline ends came to 12 bases. Germline V gene lookup returns CDR1 DFQATT and CDR2 SNEGSKA (reference sequence). The CDR3 loop is CSASPGQSSYEQYF. CDR3 in DNA: TGCAGTGCTAGCCCGGGACAAAGCTCCTACGAGCAGTACTTC.

The J gene is TRBJ1-2, the V gene TRBV5-6, with a tentative D call TRBD1 (5 bases). V was shortened by 2 bases and J by 3 bases, with 11 bases between the two germline ends. CDR3 size: 14 residues. Per the germline V gene, CDR1 is SGHDT and CDR2 is YYEEEE. This CDR3 is CASSFPGQDYGYTF. The CDR3 DNA reads as TGTGCCAGCAGCTTCCCGGGGCAAGACTATGGCTACACCTTC.

The sample holds many counts of this clonotype. The rearrangement uses TRBV12-3 or TRBV12-4 and TRBJ1-4; a possible D gene is TRBD1 (5 bases). The CDR3 is 15 amino acids. The V end was cut by 5 bases, the J end by 6 bases, with 16 bases between. The CDR3 reads CASSLRQPVHEKLFF. CDR3 coding DNA: TGTGCCAGCAGTCTCCGACAGCCTGTACATGAAAAACTGTTTTTT.

Comment on this clonotype: This may be a read error, as it is one base from a much larger clone. No conserved phenylalanine or tryptophan is present at the end of the CDR3, so a read error is the likely explanation. This chain links TRBV28 with TRBJ1-4; no clear D gene. Trimming took 6 bases from V and 7 from J, leaving 18 bases between them. Germline V gene sequence: CDR1 MDHEN, CDR2 SYDVKM. The CDR3 covers 15 residues. CDR3 amino acids: CASRPLGKPSEKLFS. The CDR3 region has the DNA TGTGCCAGCAGACCCTTAGGGAAGCCAAGTGAAAAACTGTTTTCT.

This clonotype was observed at least ten times. The chain employs TRBV29-1 and TRBJ2-3; 9 bases are a match to TRBD1. V was pared by 4 bases and J by 1 base, with 0 bases of the junction left unmatched. CDR1 SQVTM and CDR2 ANQGSEA come from the germline V gene. The length of the CDR3 is 13 residues. The CDR3 is CSVGTGGTDTQYF. Written as DNA, the CDR3 is TGCAGCGTTGGGACAGGGGGCACAGATACGCAGTATTTT.

This clonotype showed up many times. V gene TRBV4-2 combines with J gene TRBJ1-2; D may be TRBD1 (6 bases). There are 15 residues in the CDR3. CDR1 LGHNA and CDR2 YNFKEQ come from the germline V gene. The ends were cut back, 4 bases at V and 0 bases at J, with 12 bases in the middle. The CDR3 region is CASSPDSSTNYGYTF. The DNA of the CDR3 is TGTGCCAGCAGCCCGGACAGCAGCACTAACTATGGCTACACCTTC.

This clonotype was detected ten times or more. V gene TRBV20-1 combines with J gene TRBJ2-5, with D unclear. The V gene's germline CDR1 is DFQATT and CDR2 SNEGSKA (reference sequence). The V end lost 0 bases, the J end lost 0 bases, and 5 bases lay between the germline ends. CDR3 size: 13 residues. DNA of the CDR3: TGCAGTGCTAGAGACAATAACCAAGAGACCCAGTACTTC. Its translation is CSARDNNQETQYF.

The genes are TRBV7-2 and TRBJ2-2; perhaps TRBD1 as D (6 bases). Germline CDR1 SGHTA, CDR2 FQGNSA. This CDR3 is built from 14 residues. V dropped 2 bases and J dropped 4 bases, with 8 bases sitting between them. CDR3 coding DNA: TGTGCCAGCAGCTTATTGGGGGCCACCGGGGAGCTGTTTTTT. It encodes CASSLLGATGELFF.

This clonotype came up many times. The V call is TRBV4-3, the J call TRBJ2-1, with a weak D call TRBD1 (6 bases). Trimming cost V 3 bases and J 0 bases, with 12 bases left between them. Germline V gene lookup returns CDR1 LGHNA and CDR2 YSLEER. The CDR3 runs 16 residues. The CDR3 nucleotides are TGCGCCAGCAGCCACATAACAGGGAGCTCCTACAATGAGCAGTTCTTC. It codes for CASSHITGSSYNEQFF.

This clonotype was counted ten times or more. The chain has TRBV5-1 and TRBJ1-6; D ambiguous. Between the trimmed V and J ends, which lost 2 bases and 7 bases, there was a span of 16 bases. This CDR3 is built from 16 residues. Germline CDR1 is SGHRS and CDR2 is YFSETQ. CDR3 coding DNA: TGCGCCAGCAGCTTAGAGGGAGCCTCCGTAAATTCACCCCTCCACTTT. Encoded protein: CASSLEGASVNSPLHF.